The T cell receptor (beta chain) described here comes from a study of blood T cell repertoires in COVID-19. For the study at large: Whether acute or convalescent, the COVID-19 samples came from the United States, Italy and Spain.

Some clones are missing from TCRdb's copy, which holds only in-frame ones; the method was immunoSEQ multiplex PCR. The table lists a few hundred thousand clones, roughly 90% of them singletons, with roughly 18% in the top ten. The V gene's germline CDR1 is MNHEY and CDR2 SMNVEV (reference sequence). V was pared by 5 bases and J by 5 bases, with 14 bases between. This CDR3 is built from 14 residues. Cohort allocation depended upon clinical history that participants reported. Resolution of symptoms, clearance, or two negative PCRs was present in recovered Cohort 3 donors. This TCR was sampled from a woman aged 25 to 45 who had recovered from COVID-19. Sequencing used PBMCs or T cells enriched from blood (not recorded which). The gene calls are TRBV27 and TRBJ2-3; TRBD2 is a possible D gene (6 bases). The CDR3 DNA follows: TGTGCCAGCAGTGTCACTAGCTTCGGAGATACGCAGTATTTT. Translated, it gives CASSVTSFGDTQYF.